These T cell receptor beta chains were read from a single sample in a study of cytomegalovirus exposure and HLA in healthy donors. Assay: immunoSEQ multiplex PCR; the TCRdb copy retains only in-frame clones and omits some. The sample lists roughly 140,000 clones; approximately 80% were seen once. Sequencing was carried out using PBMCs. The receptors stem from a man aged 35 to 55 in good health and CMV-seronegative. CDR3s include the opening cysteine and the closing phenylalanine or tryptophan. The D gene is left open where the match is weak. Expanded clones get a size class; other rows say once, few or many, or leave the size out.

d_call: TRBD2; v_call: TRBV7-6; j_call: TRBJ2-7; clone_size: NA; cdr3_aa: CARSSGVYF; cdr3_nt: TGTGCCAGGTCCAGCGGGGTGTACTTC
d_call: NA; v_call: TRBV7-9; j_call: TRBJ1-1; clone_size: NA; cdr3_aa: CASSSRSAGEAFF; cdr3_nt: TGTGCCAGCAGCTCAAGGAGCGCAGGGGAAGCTTTCTTT
d_call: NA; v_call: TRBV29-1; j_call: TRBJ1-1; clone_size: NA; cdr3_aa: CSVDRGGVKEAFF; cdr3_nt: TGCAGCGTTGACCGCGGGGGCGTCAAGGAAGCTTTCTTT
d_call: NA; v_call: TRBV5-1; j_call: TRBJ2-5; clone_size: NA; cdr3_aa: CASSHEQGRETQYF; cdr3_nt: TGCGCCAGCAGCCATGAACAGGGACGAGAGACCCAGTACTTC
d_call: TRBD1; v_call: TRBV4-3; j_call: TRBJ1-2; clone_size: NA; cdr3_aa: CASSQEGRDRGYGYTF; cdr3_nt: TGCGCCAGCAGCCAAGAAGGGCGGGACAGGGGCTATGGCTACACCTTC
d_call: NA; v_call: TRBV19; j_call: TRBJ1-4; clone_size: NA; cdr3_aa: CASSIFHRFNEKLFF; cdr3_nt: TGTGCCAGTAGTATCTTCCACAGGTTTAATGAAAAACTGTTTTTT
d_call: NA; v_call: TRBV2; j_call: TRBJ1-4; clone_size: NA; cdr3_aa: CASSEDRGLGEKLFF; cdr3_nt: TGTGCCAGCAGTGAAGACCGCGGGCTTGGGGAAAAACTGTTTTTT
d_call: TRBD2; v_call: TRBV5-1; j_call: TRBJ2-1; clone_size: NA; cdr3_aa: CASSGRTSGVYNEQFF; cdr3_nt: TGCGCCAGCAGCGGAAGGACTAGCGGGGTCTACAATGAGCAGTTCTTC
d_call: NA; v_call: TRBV14; j_call: TRBJ2-5; clone_size: NA; cdr3_aa: CASSQGGRRWETQYF; cdr3_nt: TGTGCCAGCAGCCAAGGAGGGCGAAGATGGGAGACCCAGTACTTC
d_call: NA; v_call: TRBV30; j_call: TRBJ1-1; clone_size: few; cdr3_aa: CAWRGRGRRNTEAFF; cdr3_nt: TGTGCCTGGAGGGGCAGGGGACGCAGGAACACTGAAGCTTTCTTT
d_call: NA; v_call: TRBV19; j_call: TRBJ1-2; clone_size: NA; cdr3_aa: CASSIKGHRGYTF; cdr3_nt: TGTGCCAGTAGTATAAAGGGACACCGGGGCTACACCTTC
d_call: TRBD1; v_call: TRBV29-1; j_call: TRBJ2-7; clone_size: once; cdr3_aa: CSVVGHSRQGSYEQYF; cdr3_nt: TGCAGCGTCGTAGGACACTCTAGACAGGGCTCCTACGAGCAGTACTTC
d_call: TRBD1; v_call: TRBV27; j_call: TRBJ2-7; clone_size: NA; cdr3_aa: CASSFRTGALGDEQYF; cdr3_nt: TGTGCCAGCAGTTTTAGGACAGGGGCGTTAGGTGACGAGCAGTACTTC
d_call: NA; v_call: TRBV29-1; j_call: TRBJ2-7; clone_size: few; cdr3_aa: CSVVVGLSFLYEQYF; cdr3_nt: TGCAGCGTTGTAGTTGGTTTATCCTTCCTATACGAGCAGTACTTC
d_call: TRBD1; v_call: TRBV30; j_call: TRBJ2-2; clone_size: NA; cdr3_aa: CAWSEQGTGELFF; cdr3_nt: TGTGCCTGGAGCGAACAGGGGACCGGGGAGCTGTTTTTT
d_call: NA; v_call: TRBV18; j_call: TRBJ2-7; clone_size: NA; cdr3_aa: CASSPPSVYEQYF; cdr3_nt: TGTGCCAGCTCACCACCGTCCGTCTACGAGCAGTACTTC
d_call: NA; v_call: TRBV6-1; j_call: TRBJ1-1; clone_size: NA; cdr3_aa: CASSEGQMNTEAFF; cdr3_nt: TGTGCCAGCAGTGAAGGACAGATGAACACTGAAGCTTTCTTT
d_call: TRBD2; v_call: TRBV9; j_call: TRBJ2-7; clone_size: NA; cdr3_aa: CASSTGTSGGLYEQYF; cdr3_nt: TGTGCCAGCAGCACCGGGACTAGCGGGGGACTTTACGAGCAGTACTTC
d_call: TRBD2; v_call: TRBV19; j_call: TRBJ2-3; clone_size: NA; cdr3_aa: CASNPGTSGAGTDTQYF; cdr3_nt: TGTGCCAGTAATCCGGGGACTAGCGGGGCTGGCACAGATACGCAGTATTTT
d_call: NA; v_call: TRBV7-7; j_call: TRBJ2-7; clone_size: few; cdr3_aa: CASSSLTSSYEQYF; cdr3_nt: TGTGCCAGCAGCTCTCTGACTAGCTCCTACGAGCAGTACTTC
d_call: NA; v_call: TRBV5-1; j_call: TRBJ1-4; clone_size: NA; cdr3_aa: CASSFDSFNEKLFF; cdr3_nt: TGCGCCAGCAGCTTCGACAGTTTTAATGAAAAACTGTTTTTT
d_call: NA; v_call: TRBV9; j_call: TRBJ2-6; clone_size: NA; cdr3_aa: CASASGTLGANVLTF; cdr3_nt: TGTGCCAGCGCTTCCGGGACACTGGGGGCCAACGTCCTGACTTTC
d_call: TRBD1; v_call: TRBV19; j_call: TRBJ1-1; clone_size: NA; cdr3_aa: CASSRPGQGNTEAFF; cdr3_nt: TGTGCCAGTAGCAGACCGGGACAGGGGAACACTGAAGCTTTCTTT
d_call: NA; v_call: TRBV30; j_call: TRBJ1-1; clone_size: NA; cdr3_aa: CAWSAGIAEAFF; cdr3_nt: TGTGCCTGGAGTGCGGGTATCGCTGAAGCTTTCTTT
d_call: TRBD1; v_call: TRBV7-2; j_call: TRBJ2-5; clone_size: NA; cdr3_aa: CASSLESGQGRETQYF; cdr3_nt: TGTGCCAGCAGCTTAGAATCAGGACAGGGCCGAGAGACCCAGTACTTC
d_call: NA; v_call: TRBV5-6; j_call: TRBJ1-3; clone_size: few; cdr3_aa: CASSLDRGNTIYF; cdr3_nt: TGTGCCAGCAGCTTGGACAGAGGAAACACCATATATTTT
d_call: TRBD1; v_call: TRBV28; j_call: TRBJ2-7; clone_size: NA; cdr3_aa: CASRPPGQGLFEQYF; cdr3_nt: TGTGCCAGCAGGCCACCCGGACAGGGACTCTTCGAGCAGTACTTC
d_call: TRBD1; v_call: TRBV6-1; j_call: TRBJ2-1; clone_size: NA; cdr3_aa: CASSPTGDEQFF; cdr3_nt: TGTGCCAGCAGTCCGACAGGGGATGAGCAGTTCTTC
d_call: TRBD1; v_call: TRBV7-2; j_call: TRBJ2-1; clone_size: NA; cdr3_aa: CASSLASLGQNSYNEQFF; cdr3_nt: TGTGCCAGCAGCTTAGCGTCTTTGGGACAGAACTCCTACAATGAGCAGTTCTTC
d_call: NA; v_call: TRBV2; j_call: TRBJ1-5; clone_size: NA; cdr3_aa: CASRADSGDQPQHF; cdr3_nt: TGTGCCAGCAGGGCGGACAGCGGGGATCAGCCCCAGCATTTT
d_call: TRBD1; v_call: TRBV18; j_call: TRBJ1-5; clone_size: NA; cdr3_aa: CASSQGGARAQHF; cdr3_nt: TGTGCCAGCTCACAAGGGGGCGCCAGGGCCCAGCATTTT
d_call: NA; v_call: TRBV4-2; j_call: TRBJ1-5; clone_size: NA; cdr3_aa: CASSRTGNQPQHF; cdr3_nt: TGTGCCAGCAGCCGAACAGGGAATCAGCCCCAGCATTTT
d_call: NA; v_call: TRBV28; j_call: TRBJ1-3; clone_size: NA; cdr3_aa: CASSLSLWGQGGLTIYF; cdr3_nt: TGTGCCAGCAGTTTAAGTCTCTGGGGACAAGGGGGTTTAACCATATATTTT
d_call: TRBD1; v_call: TRBV6-1; j_call: TRBJ2-7; clone_size: NA; cdr3_aa: CASSLGQPTYEQYF; cdr3_nt: TGTGCCAGCAGTTTGGGACAGCCAACCTACGAGCAGTACTTC
d_call: NA; v_call: TRBV13; j_call: TRBJ2-7; clone_size: once; cdr3_aa: CASSSRATSYTYEQYF; cdr3_nt: TGTGCCAGCAGCTCCAGGGCGACAAGTTATACCTACGAGCAGTACTTC
d_call: NA; v_call: TRBV4-3; j_call: TRBJ1-2; clone_size: NA; cdr3_aa: CASSQDNAVYGYTF; cdr3_nt: TGCGCCAGCAGCCAAGATAACGCGGTCTATGGCTACACCTTC
d_call: NA; v_call: TRBV5-1; j_call: TRBJ1-6; clone_size: once; cdr3_aa: CASSSGTSGSPLHF; cdr3_nt: TGCGCCAGCAGCTCCGGGACTTCAGGCTCACCCCTCCACTTT
d_call: NA; v_call: TRBV6-6; j_call: TRBJ1-6; clone_size: NA; cdr3_aa: CGASSYNSPLHF; cdr3_nt: TGTGGGGCCAGCTCCTATAATTCACCCCTCCACTTT
d_call: NA; v_call: TRBV7-9; j_call: TRBJ1-2; clone_size: NA; cdr3_aa: CASSLVEGPNYGYTF; cdr3_nt: TGTGCCAGCAGCTTAGTCGAGGGCCCTAACTATGGCTACACCTTC
d_call: TRBD2; v_call: TRBV2; j_call: TRBJ2-1; clone_size: NA; cdr3_aa: CASSQLGTSGGHEQFF; cdr3_nt: TGTGCCAGCAGCCAACTCGGGACTAGCGGGGGACATGAGCAGTTCTTC
d_call: TRBD1; v_call: TRBV19; j_call: TRBJ2-6; clone_size: NA; cdr3_aa: CASSSTGVSDSGANVLTF; cdr3_nt: TGTGCCAGTAGTAGTACAGGGGTAAGCGACTCTGGGGCCAACGTCCTGACTTTC
d_call: TRBD2; v_call: TRBV6-4; j_call: TRBJ2-3; clone_size: NA; cdr3_aa: CATKGLAGADTQYF; cdr3_nt: TGTGCCACCAAAGGACTAGCGGGGGCCGATACGCAGTATTTT
d_call: TRBD2; v_call: TRBV9; j_call: TRBJ2-5; clone_size: NA; cdr3_aa: CASSVASGARETQYF; cdr3_nt: TGTGCCAGCAGCGTAGCCAGCGGGGCAAGAGAAACCCAGTACTTC
d_call: NA; v_call: TRBV25-1; j_call: TRBJ2-1; clone_size: NA; cdr3_aa: CASSSPEGVDEQFF; cdr3_nt: TGTGCCAGCAGTTCCCCAGAGGGGGTGGATGAGCAGTTCTTC
d_call: TRBD1; v_call: TRBV7-9; j_call: TRBJ1-1; clone_size: few; cdr3_aa: CASSLTGRTEAFF; cdr3_nt: TGTGCCAGCAGCTTGACAGGGCGGACTGAAGCTTTCTTT
d_call: NA; v_call: TRBV15; j_call: TRBJ2-4; clone_size: NA; cdr3_aa: CATSSLGEGLGAGNIQYF; cdr3_nt: TGTGCCACCAGCTCCCTAGGGGAGGGGTTGGGGGCAGGAAACATTCAGTACTTC
d_call: NA; v_call: TRBV4-1; j_call: TRBJ1-2; clone_size: NA; cdr3_aa: CASSQEQTGGGYTF; cdr3_nt: TGCGCCAGCAGCCAAGAACAGACGGGCGGGGGCTACACCTTC
d_call: TRBD1; v_call: TRBV14; j_call: TRBJ1-4; clone_size: NA; cdr3_aa: CASSQYGDSLLNEKLFF; cdr3_nt: TGTGCCAGCAGCCAATATGGGGACAGCCTTTTGAATGAAAAACTGTTTTTT
d_call: NA; v_call: TRBV27; j_call: TRBJ1-1; clone_size: few; cdr3_aa: CASSLSNQGEAFF; cdr3_nt: TGTGCCAGCAGTTTATCGAACCAGGGAGAAGCTTTCTTT
d_call: TRBD1; v_call: TRBV2; j_call: TRBJ2-5; clone_size: few; cdr3_aa: CASSDLRGQGEETQYF; cdr3_nt: TGTGCCAGCAGTGATCTAAGGGGCCAGGGGGAAGAGACCCAGTACTTC
d_call: NA; v_call: TRBV27; j_call: TRBJ2-1; clone_size: NA; cdr3_aa: CASSLWGETYNEQFF; cdr3_nt: TGTGCCAGCAGTTTATGGGGGGAGACTTACAATGAGCAGTTCTTC